The next 15 T cell receptor beta chains were all read from a single sample in a study of shared clonotypes between healthy human individuals. The table came from immunoSEQ multiplex PCR; TCRdb's copy has only in-frame clones and leaves some out. The sample gives around 2,000,000 clones, 90% to 95% of which show up once; 0.1% to 0.15% is in the top ten. Sequences were obtained from naive CD4+ T cells sorted from blood. Subset defined: CD45RA+ positively selected. All receptors come from a man younger than 35 in good health.

In its sample, this clone was seen once. The V gene is TRBV2, the J gene TRBJ1-5; D is uncertain. CDR3 length: 15 amino acids. V was clipped by 4 bases and J by 2 bases, with 12 bases between them. Germline CDR1 and CDR2: SNHLY and FYNNEI. This CDR3 reads CASSVEGDGNQPQHF. The CDR3 DNA follows: TGTGCCAGCAGTGTGGAGGGCGATGGCAATCAGCCCCAGCATTTT.

The chain employs TRBV18 and TRBJ1-1; a weak D match, TRBD1 (5 bases). Germline V gene lookup returns CDR1 KGHSH and CDR2 LQKENI. The CDR3 sequence is 13 residues long. V was clipped by 5 bases and J by 8 bases, with 15 bases between them. In DNA, the CDR3 is TGTGCCAGCTCAACTGCTGTACAGGTAGAAGCTTTCTTT. Translation: CASSTAVQVEAFF.

The chain combines TRBV5-1 with TRBJ1-4; D perhaps matches TRBD1 (5 bases). Trimming left V 0 bases short and J 8 bases short, with 17 bases between. The CDR3 contains 16 residues. CDR1 is SGHRS and CDR2 is YFSETQ in the germline V gene. The CDR3 is CASSLVGGEAGEKLFF. The CDR3 bases are TGCGCCAGCAGCTTGGTTGGAGGGGAAGCGGGGGAAAAACTGTTTTTT.

This chain uses TRBV25-1 with TRBJ2-5; 10 positions match TRBD1. This CDR3 contains 16 residues. V lost 5 bases, J lost 5 bases, and 11 bases stayed unmatched. Germline assignment: CDR1 MGHDK and CDR2 SYGVNS. This chain's CDR3 is CASSQPPGQGSETQYF. CDR3 DNA sequence: TGTGCCAGCAGTCAACCGCCGGGACAGGGGTCGGAGACCCAGTACTTC.

This chain uses TRBV30 with TRBJ2-7; tentative D call: TRBD2 (5 bases). The V end was cut by 0 bases, the J end by 0 bases, with 18 bases between. Looked up from germline, CDR1 is GTSNPN and CDR2 is SVGIG (reference sequence). The CDR3 has 17 amino acids. The CDR3 DNA sequence: TGTGCCTGGAGTGTTTTCGGGGTCACAGCGAGCTCCTACGAGCAGTACTTC. It codes for CAWSVFGVTASSYEQYF.

The chain recombines TRBV27 with TRBJ1-6; weak D call: TRBD1 (6 bases). The germline V gene has CDR1 MNHEY and CDR2 SMNVEV (reference sequence). Trimming stripped 3 bases from V and 7 bases from J, with 13 bases between. The CDR3 covers 15 residues. In DNA, the CDR3 is TGTGCCAGCAGTTTGCTGGGGACAATAAATTCACCCCTCCACTTT. Translating gives CASSLLGTINSPLHF.

This clone has only one observation. The junction departs from germline at one end; a sequencing error may be responsible. The J gene is TRBJ1-5, the V gene TRBV5-4; TRBD1 matches at 7 bases. CDR1 and CDR2 (germline): SGHNT, YYREEE (reference sequence). The CDR3 extends over 14 amino acids. CDR3 loop: CATSRQGSNQPQHF. In nucleotides, the CDR3 is TGTGCCACCAGCCGACAGGGAAGCAATCAGCCCCAGCATTTT. Drawing the rest from reference TRBV5-4 and TRBJ1-5, the complete variable domain is ETGVTQSPTHLIKTRGQQVTLRCSSQSGHNTVSWYQQALGQGPQFIFQYYREEENGRGNFPPRFSGLQFPNYSSELNVNALELDDSALYLCATSRQGSNQPQHFGDGTRLSIL.

For this clone: The same CDR3 is also encoded by other DNA sequences in this sample. The chain carries TRBV7-9 and TRBJ2-7, with D perhaps matching TRBD2 (6 bases). V lost 1 base and J lost 6, with 10 bases in between. The CDR3 consists of 13 residues. CDR1 is SEHNR and CDR2 is FQNEAQ in the germline V gene (reference sequence). The CDR3 spells CASSLVSGGEQYF. CDR3 nucleotides: TGTGCCAGCAGCTTAGTGTCCGGGGGCGAGCAGTACTTC. Filled out from reference TRBV7-9 and TRBJ2-7, the complete variable domain reads DTGVSQNPRHKITKRGQNVTFRCDPISEHNRLYWYRQTLGQGPEFLTYFQNEAQLEKSRLLSDRFSAERPKGSFSTLEIQRTEQGDSAMYLCASSLVSGGEQYFGPGTRLTVT.

The chain couples TRBV10-3 to TRBJ1-1; D unclear. The germline gives CDR1 ENHRY, CDR2 SYGVKD. CDR3 length equals 13 residues. V was shortened by 10 bases and J by 0 bases, with 12 bases between the two germline ends. CDR3 protein: CATREVVNTEAFF. The CDR3 bases are TGTGCCACCCGGGAAGTAGTGAACACTGAAGCTTTCTTT.

The V gene is TRBV28, the J gene TRBJ2-7; the D gene is possibly TRBD2 (5 bases). The V gene lost 3 bases and the J gene lost 3 bases, with 21 bases spanning the gap. The CDR3 runs 17 residues. Germline CDR1 is MDHEN and CDR2 is SYDVKM. CDR3 residues: CASSFIVQRHPFYEQYF. For the CDR3, the DNA is TGTGCCAGCAGTTTTATCGTCCAGCGGCACCCTTTCTACGAGCAGTACTTC.

This clone is a singleton in its sample. The chain carries TRBV2 and TRBJ2-5; no reliable D call. The CDR3 is 13 amino acids. V was pared by 3 bases and J by 3 bases, with 8 bases between. Germline V lookup: CDR1 SNHLY, CDR2 FYNNEI. The CDR3 bases are TGTGCCAGCAGTGATTGGGTTAAAGAGACCCAGTACTTC. Amino acid sequence: CASSDWVKETQYF.

The DNA of the CDR3 is TGTGCCTGCCTACAGGGTCTGGGAGCTTTCTTT. Translation: CACLQGLGAFF. The genes are TRBV30 and TRBJ1-1; D possibly corresponds to TRBD1 (6 bases). CDR3 length: 11 amino acids. Looked up from germline, CDR1 is GTSNPN and CDR2 is SVGIG (reference sequence). V lost 6 bases and J 10 bases, leaving 15 bases between the germline ends.

The J gene is TRBJ2-1, the V gene TRBV5-6; 7 bases are shared with TRBD2. The germline gives CDR1 SGHDT, CDR2 YYEEEE. The V segment lost 4 bases and the J segment 5 bases; nucleotides outside the gene matches: 3. CDR3 length: 13 residues. The CDR3 sequence is CASSPGGNNEQFF. The CDR3 nucleotides read TGTGCCAGCAGCCCCGGGGGGAACAATGAGCAGTTCTTC.

To note about this clone: The sample has other DNA sequences that encode this CDR3 too. The V and J genes are TRBV5-1 and TRBJ2-1, with 9 bases matching TRBD2. Germline-derived CDR1 and CDR2 are SGHRS and YFSETQ. The CDR3 sequence is 15 residues long. The V gene end was trimmed by 4 bases and the J gene end by 0 bases; junction bases not matched to a gene: 2. CDR3 sequence (DNA): TGCGCCAGCAGCCGTAGCGGGGGCTCCTACAATGAGCAGTTCTTC. Translated, it gives CASSRSGGSYNEQFF.

The V and J genes are TRBV9 and TRBJ2-4; 11 bases align to TRBD1. Trimming took 4 bases from V and 0 from J; bases not matched to a gene: 6. The germline CDR1 and CDR2 sequences are SGDLS and YYNGEE. The length of the CDR3 is 17 residues. For the CDR3, the DNA is TGTGCCAGCAGCCCTGGGACAGGGGGGTTAGCCAAAAACATTCAGTACTTC. Protein product: CASSPGTGGLAKNIQYF.